The clone carrying this T cell receptor (beta chain) was counted only a few times. Its antigen is unknown. The record originates from a study of CD8+ T cells in alopecia areata. Findings and caveats of the study: In scalp samples, resident alphabeta T cells of normal skin are also sequenced.

Investigators isolated RNA and reverse transcribed it into cDNA to act as the sequencing template. Sequencing used immunoSEQ multiplex PCR; TCRdb keeps in-frame clones, though not all of them. The sample holds about 64,000 clones, 44% seen once. The CDR3 covers 16 residues. Germline loops: CDR1 SEHNR, CDR2 FQNEAQ (reference sequence). The J segment lost 6 bases and the V segment lost 0 bases, leaving 11 bases of the junction unmatched. This clonotype was sampled from a human donor with alopecia areata. The chain is built from TRBV7-9 and TRBJ2-7; 7 bases match TRBD1. Sequenced material: NKG2D-low CD8+ T cells sorted from blood. The CDR3 nucleotides are TGTGCCAGCAGCTTAGCCCCTGGGCAGGGGGTCATCGAGCAGTACTTC. Translating it yields CASSLAPGQGVIEQYF.